The 21 T cell receptor beta chains reported below all come from one sample, sequenced in a study of blood T cell repertoires in COVID-19. Some clones are missing from TCRdb's copy, which holds only in-frame ones; the method was immunoSEQ multiplex PCR. The data show tens of thousands of clones, roughly 87% seen once. Sequenced sample: peripheral blood. The receptors were gathered from a man in his fifties with acute or convalescent COVID-19.

V and J are TRBV9 and TRBJ1-3, with D tentatively TRBD1 (6 bases). From germline, CDR1 is SGDLS and CDR2 YYNGEE. The V end was cut by 7 bases, the J end by 8 bases, with 19 bases between. This CDR3 is built from 14 residues. The CDR3 DNA reads TGTGCCAGCGGGGGGGGCCCCTGGGGAGACACCATATATTTT. The encoded protein is CASGGGPWGDTIYF.

The count of this clone is one. The chain is built from TRBV5-8 and TRBJ1-5, with D uncertain. The CDR3 runs 15 residues. Trimming cost V 4 bases and J 1 base, with 12 bases left between them. Germline CDR1 reads SGHTS; CDR2 reads YDEGEE. The CDR3 is CASSDRLVSNQPQHF. The DNA for the CDR3 is TGTGCCAGCAGCGACCGACTCGTAAGCAATCAGCCCCAGCATTTT.

This sequence joins TRBV4-1 and TRBJ2-2, with a tentative D call TRBD1 (5 bases). CDR1 and CDR2 (germline): MGHRA, YSYEKL. V lost 5 bases and J lost 3, with 10 bases in between. The CDR3 has 14 amino acids. The CDR3 spells CASSMDTDTGELFF. CDR3 nucleotides: TGCGCCAGCAGCATGGACACCGACACCGGGGAGCTGTTTTTT.

This chain links TRBV30 with TRBJ2-5; TRBD2 agrees at 13 bases. After removal of 1 base from V and 8 bases from J, the junction contained 7 bases not matched to a gene. Germline CDR1 reads GTSNPN; CDR2 reads SVGIG (reference sequence). The CDR3 is 15 residues long. CDR3 residues: CAWSAWGLAGYTQYF. The CDR3 bases are TGTGCCTGGAGTGCTTGGGGACTAGCGGGATATACCCAGTACTTC.

This clone was recorded a few times. This chain uses TRBV19 with TRBJ2-2; 7 bases fit TRBD1. J lost 7 bases, V lost 11 bases, and 16 bases had no gene match. Germline CDR1 reads LNHDA; CDR2 reads SQIVND (reference sequence). This CDR3 has 15 amino acids. Here the CDR3 reads CASRARGRVIGELFF. DNA of the CDR3: TGTGCCTCCAGGGCAAGGGGGCGCGTTATCGGGGAGCTGTTTTTT.

The chain uses TRBV5-1 and TRBJ2-1, with 7 bases that match TRBD2. Germline CDR1 is SGHRS and CDR2 is YFSETQ. The CDR3 loop spans 15 amino acids. J was trimmed by 5 bases and V by 5 bases; bases with no gene match: 10. The CDR3 loop reads CASRTFWGGNNEQFF. The CDR3 nucleotides read TGCGCCAGCAGAACCTTTTGGGGGGGGAACAATGAGCAGTTCTTC.

This chain connects TRBV28 to TRBJ2-1, with 12 bases aligning to TRBD2. Germline V gives CDR1 MDHEN, CDR2 SYDVKM. This CDR3 is built from 15 residues. J gave up 6 bases and V 3 bases, and 3 bases lay outside the gene matches. DNA for the CDR3: TGTGCCAGCAGTTTGGCTAGCGGGGGGGCCAATGAGCAGTTCTTC. Residues: CASSLASGGANEQFF. Full variable domain (remainder filled in from reference TRBV28 and TRBJ2-1): DVKVTQSSRYLVKRTGEKVFLECVQDMDHENMFWYRQDPGLGLRLIYFSYDVKMKEKGDIPEGYSVSREKKERFSLILESASTNQTSMYLCASSLASGGANEQFFGPGTRLTVL.

This chain uses TRBV6-5 with TRBJ1-5; D is perhaps TRBD1 (6 bases). The CDR3 totals 13 residues. Trimming removed 6 bases from V and 9 bases from J, with 15 bases in between. CDR1 and CDR2 from the germline V gene are MNHEY and SVGAGI. The CDR3 DNA sequence: TGTGCCAGCAGCCAGGACAGTCGTCTGCCCCAGCATTTT. This gives the protein CASSQDSRLPQHF.

The rearrangement joins TRBV5-5 to TRBJ2-7; 9 bases match TRBD1. Trimming took 4 bases from V and 2 from J; bases not matched to a gene: 4. The CDR3 consists of 14 residues. Germline V CDR1 and CDR2: SGHKS, YYEKEE (reference sequence). As DNA, the CDR3 is TGTGCCAGCAGCAGGGGACAGGGCACCTACGAGCAGTACTTC. Translation gives CASSRGQGTYEQYF.

The CDR3 DNA follows: TGTGCCACCAGCGGATTCCGGGACAGGGATAATGAGCAGTTCTTC. It yields the protein CATSGFRDRDNEQFF. The V and J genes are TRBV15 and TRBJ2-1; 9 bases are a match to TRBD1. V lost 5 bases and J lost 7; bases outside the gene matches: 9. Germline CDR1 and CDR2: LNHNV and YYDKDF (reference sequence). The CDR3 is 15 amino acids.

The chain links TRBV6-5 to TRBJ2-3; D uncertain. V gave up 6 bases and J gave up 1 base, with 5 bases separating them. In germline, CDR1 is MNHEY, CDR2 SVGAGI. The CDR3 is made up of 12 amino acids. In nucleotides, the CDR3 is TGTGCCAGCAGGACTGGCACAGATACGCAGTATTTT. It codes for CASRTGTDTQYF.

The chain combines TRBV19 with TRBJ1-2, with 12 bases aligning to TRBD1. Germline CDR1 is LNHDA and CDR2 is SQIVND (reference sequence). CDR3 length equals 17 residues. V was pared by 3 bases and J by 2 bases, with 7 bases of the junction left unmatched. CDR3 loop: CASSIPGQGAANYGYTF. In nucleotides, the CDR3 is TGTGCCAGTAGTATTCCGGGACAGGGGGCTGCAAACTATGGCTACACCTTC.

The chain couples TRBV5-1 to TRBJ1-2, with 7 bases fitting TRBD1. The CDR3 runs 13 residues. Germline V gene lookup returns CDR1 SGHRS and CDR2 YFSETQ. Trimming removed 4 bases from V and 7 bases from J; junction bases left unmatched: 7. CDR3 bases: TGCGCCAGCAGCGGAACAGGGGATGCTGGCTACACCTTC. This translates into CASSGTGDAGYTF.

This clone appeared a few times. This rearrangement joins TRBV21-1 to TRBJ1-5; the table calls TRBD1, which could not be checked here. TRBV21-1 counts as a pseudogene. There are 13 residues in the CDR3. The CDR3 DNA is TGTGCCAGCAGCAAAAGGGGGTCTCAGCCCCAGCATTTT. This translates into CASSKRGSQPQHF.

This chain joins TRBV6-1 and TRBJ1-3, with TRBD1 as a possible D gene (5 bases). Trimming pared 1 base from V and 4 bases from J, leaving 8 bases between. Germline CDR1 MNHNS, CDR2 SASEGT. CDR3 length: 14 amino acids. The CDR3 loop reads CASSEGQLGNTIYF. The CDR3 DNA reads TGTGCCAGCAGTGAAGGACAGTTAGGAAACACCATATATTTT.

This clone has a single count. The J gene is TRBJ2-1, the V gene TRBV27; D unclear. V lost 0 bases to trimming and J lost 12 bases, with 12 bases between them. The CDR3 covers 13 residues. Germline V CDR1 and CDR2: MNHEY, SMNVEV (reference sequence). The CDR3 loop is CASSLSQRLWQFF. CDR3 nucleotides: TGTGCCAGCAGTTTATCTCAGCGATTGTGGCAGTTCTTC.

The chain combines TRBV4-1 with TRBJ2-7; D is possibly TRBD2 (6 bases). This CDR3 has 14 amino acids. V lost 1 base and J lost 1, with 8 bases in between. The germline V gene has CDR1 MGHRA and CDR2 YSYEKL. DNA for the CDR3: TGCGCCAGCAGCCAAGGGGGGACTTCCTACGAGCAGTACTTC. It encodes CASSQGGTSYEQYF.

DNA for the CDR3: TGTGCCAGCAGCTTAGAGGTGGCAGGGAGGGATACGCAGTATTTT. Its translation is CASSLEVAGRDTQYF. V gene TRBV7-9 combines with J gene TRBJ2-3, with D perhaps matching TRBD2 (6 bases). The V gene lost 1 base and the J gene lost 6 bases, with 14 bases spanning the gap. This CDR3 spans 15 amino acids. Germline V gene lookup returns CDR1 SEHNR and CDR2 FQNEAQ (reference sequence).

The chain uses TRBV14 and TRBJ2-3; D may be TRBD1 (7 bases). V shed 0 bases and J shed 3 bases, with 19 bases lying between them. Germline V gene sequence: CDR1 SGHDN, CDR2 FVKESK. The CDR3 has 18 amino acids. Written as DNA, the CDR3 is TGTGCCAGCAGCCAAGACGCTTGGCAGGGGGGAGGTACAGATACGCAGTATTTT. Encoded protein: CASSQDAWQGGGTDTQYF.

CDR3 nucleotide sequence: TGTGCCAGCCGCCGAACTAGCGGGGGGTCTTCGGATGAGCAGTTCTTC. Its translation: CASRRTSGGSSDEQFF. The gene calls are TRBV2 and TRBJ2-1; 12 nucleotides agree with TRBD2. CDR1 and CDR2 from the germline V gene are SNHLY and FYNNEI. CDR3 size: 16 residues. V lost 8 bases to trimming and J lost 8 bases; unmatched junction nucleotides: 13.

This chain connects TRBV6-5 to TRBJ2-2; 12 nucleotides agree with TRBD2. The germline CDR1 and CDR2 sequences are MNHEY and SVGAGI. V shed 4 bases, J shed 3 bases, and the junction held 3 bases outside the gene matches. This CDR3 has 16 amino acids. The CDR3 here is CASSFGLAGYTGELFF. The CDR3 DNA follows: TGTGCCAGCAGTTTTGGACTAGCGGGGTACACCGGGGAGCTGTTTTTT.